This T cell receptor (beta chain) was documented in a study of shared clonotypes between healthy human individuals. CD45RO negativity and positive selection for CCR7 defined naive CD8 cells, a population that excluded terminally differentiated effector memory CD45RA+ cells. The donors, healthy adults who were HIV-negative, had experienced no recent acute infections or vaccinations. Turning to this clone: What it binds is not known.

The J segment lost 7 bases and the V segment lost 4 bases, leaving 18 bases of the junction unmatched. The length of the CDR3 is 17 residues. The germline gives CDR1 SGHRS, CDR2 YFSETQ. Overall study results and limits: Lower generation probabilities were found for non-shared clonotypes than for those shared by all four donors.

Under the authors' procedure: ImmunoSEQ junction-only sequences lacked quality scores, so their filtering differed. Data came from immunoSEQ multiplex PCR; TCRdb stores just in-frame clones and leaves some out. D and trimming come from the DNA, and the V and J calls and clone size come from that table. The sample records about 2.2 million clones, around 93% being singletons. The TCR sequence derives from a man aged 18 to 29 in good health. Some clones in this sample may be carry-over from other donors' samples. Input material: naive CD8+ T cells from PBMCs. This sequence joins TRBV5-1 and TRBJ1-1, with 8 bases that match TRBD1. CDR3 nucleotides: TGCGCCAGCAGCCGTGTTGCTGCAGGGGGCGTATCGAGTGAAGCTTTCTTT. Residues: CASSRVAAGGVSSEAFF.